Included here is one T cell receptor (beta chain) sequence, with context. This entry is derived from a study of blood T cell repertoires in COVID-19. Study summary: Acute and convalescent COVID-19 samples came from the United States, Italy and Spain. Sample material is recorded as cDNA or gDNA derived from T cells, B-cell-depleted T cells, or PBMCs.

The V and J ends lost 4 bases and 5 bases, in that order; junction bases with no gene match: 12. The CDR3 sequence is 17 residues long. Per the germline V gene, CDR1 is SGHRS and CDR2 is YFSETQ. Authors' analysis steps: The assay estimated nucleated cells by amplifying reference gene primers. The protocol was immunoSEQ multiplex PCR, while the TCRdb copy is restricted to in-frame clones and leaves out a portion. That table is the source of V, J and clone size, and D and trimming were worked out from the DNA. The data contain approximately 220,000 clones, about four fifths of them seen just once; the ten biggest clones take up more than 8%.

The J gene is TRBJ2-5, the V gene TRBV5-1; TRBD2 aligns across 12 bases. Material: peripheral blood. This receptor was identified in a woman in her fifties or sixties with acute or convalescent COVID-19. CDR3 sequence (DNA): TGCGCCAGCAGCGCCCTAGCGGGAGGGAGGCCAAGGGAGACCCAGTACTTC. It translates to CASSALAGGRPRETQYF.